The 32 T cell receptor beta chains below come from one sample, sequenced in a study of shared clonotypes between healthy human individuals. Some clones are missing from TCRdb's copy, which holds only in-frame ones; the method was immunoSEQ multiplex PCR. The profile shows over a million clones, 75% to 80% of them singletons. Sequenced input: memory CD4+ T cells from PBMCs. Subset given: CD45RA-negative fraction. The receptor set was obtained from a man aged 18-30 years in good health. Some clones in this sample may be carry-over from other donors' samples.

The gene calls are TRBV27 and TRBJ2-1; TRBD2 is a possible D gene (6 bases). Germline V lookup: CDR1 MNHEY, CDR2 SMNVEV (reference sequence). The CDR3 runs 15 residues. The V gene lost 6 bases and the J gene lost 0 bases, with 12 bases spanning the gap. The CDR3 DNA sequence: TGTGCCAGCAGGGAGACTAGAAGCTCCTACAATGAGCAGTTCTTC. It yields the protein CASRETRSSYNEQFF.

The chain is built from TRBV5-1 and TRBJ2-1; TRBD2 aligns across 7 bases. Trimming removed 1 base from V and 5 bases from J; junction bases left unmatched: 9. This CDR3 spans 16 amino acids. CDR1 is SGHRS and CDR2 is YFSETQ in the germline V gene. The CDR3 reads CASSLLPGGGDNEQFF. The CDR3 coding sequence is TGCGCCAGCAGCTTGTTGCCGGGAGGCGGGGACAATGAGCAGTTCTTC.

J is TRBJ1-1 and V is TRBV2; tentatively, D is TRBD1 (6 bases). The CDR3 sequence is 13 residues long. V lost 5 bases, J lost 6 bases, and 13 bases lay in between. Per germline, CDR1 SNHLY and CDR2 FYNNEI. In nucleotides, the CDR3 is TGTGCCAGCAGTTTCTACAGGGTACCTGAAGCTTTCTTT. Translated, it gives CASSFYRVPEAFF.

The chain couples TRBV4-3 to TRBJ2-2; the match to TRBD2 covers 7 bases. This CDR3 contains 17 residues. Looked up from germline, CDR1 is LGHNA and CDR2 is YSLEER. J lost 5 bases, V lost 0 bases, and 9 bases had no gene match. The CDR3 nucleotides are TGCGCCAGCAGCCAAGATTCTTGGGCGGGAGTTACCGGGGAGCTGTTTTTT. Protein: CASSQDSWAGVTGELFF.

The CDR3 spells CASSPRDLYGYTF. The CDR3 region has the DNA TGTGCCAGCAGCCCCCGGGACCTCTATGGCTACACCTTC. This chain connects TRBV28 to TRBJ1-2; D possibly corresponds to TRBD1 (5 bases). V lost 6 bases and J 4 bases, leaving 12 bases between the germline ends. The CDR3 totals 13 residues. Germline values: CDR1 MDHEN, CDR2 SYDVKM.

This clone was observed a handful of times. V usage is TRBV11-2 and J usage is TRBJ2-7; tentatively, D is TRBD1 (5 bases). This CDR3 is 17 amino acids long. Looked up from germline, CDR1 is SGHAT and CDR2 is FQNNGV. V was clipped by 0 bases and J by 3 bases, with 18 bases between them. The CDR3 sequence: CASSLDLIGASYYEQYF. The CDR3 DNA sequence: TGTGCCAGCAGCTTAGATCTTATAGGGGCCTCCTACTACGAGCAGTACTTC.

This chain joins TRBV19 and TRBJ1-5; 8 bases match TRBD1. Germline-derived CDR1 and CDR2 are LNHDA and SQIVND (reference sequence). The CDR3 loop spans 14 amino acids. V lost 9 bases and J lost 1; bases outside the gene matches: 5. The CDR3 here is CASLGQGSNQPQHF. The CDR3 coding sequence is TGTGCCAGCTTAGGACAGGGCAGCAATCAGCCCCAGCATTTT.

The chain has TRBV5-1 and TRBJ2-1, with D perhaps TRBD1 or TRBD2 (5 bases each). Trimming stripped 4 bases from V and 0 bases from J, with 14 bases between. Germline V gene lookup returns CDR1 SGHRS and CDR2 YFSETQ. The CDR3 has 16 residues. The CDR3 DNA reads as TGCGCCAGCAGCCGGGACCCGGTGAGCTCCTACAATGAGCAGTTCTTC. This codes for CASSRDPVSSYNEQFF.

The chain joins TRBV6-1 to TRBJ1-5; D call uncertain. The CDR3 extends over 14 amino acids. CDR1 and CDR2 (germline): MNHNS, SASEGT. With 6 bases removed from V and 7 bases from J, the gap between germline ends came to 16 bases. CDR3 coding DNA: TGTGCCAGCAGGGAAAGGTACGTTCACCAGCCCCAGCATTTT. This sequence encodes CASRERYVHQPQHF.

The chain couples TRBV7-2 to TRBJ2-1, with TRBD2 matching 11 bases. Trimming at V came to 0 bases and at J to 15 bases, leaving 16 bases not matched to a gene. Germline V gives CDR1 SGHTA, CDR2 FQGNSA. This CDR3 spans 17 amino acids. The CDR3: CASSLAVPASGRMYAFF. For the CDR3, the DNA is TGTGCCAGCAGCTTAGCGGTTCCGGCTAGCGGGAGGATGTATGCGTTCTTC.

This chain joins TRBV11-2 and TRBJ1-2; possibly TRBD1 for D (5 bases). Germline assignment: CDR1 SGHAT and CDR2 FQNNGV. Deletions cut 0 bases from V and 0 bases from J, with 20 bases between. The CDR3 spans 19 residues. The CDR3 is CASSLEGQGRGHSNYGYTF. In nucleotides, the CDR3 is TGTGCCAGCAGCTTAGAGGGGCAGGGAAGGGGCCACTCTAACTATGGCTACACCTTC.

The CDR3 sequence is CASSFDRANTEAFF. The CDR3 coding sequence is TGCGCCAGCAGCTTCGACAGAGCGAACACTGAAGCTTTCTTT. The chain joins TRBV5-1 to TRBJ1-1; weak D call: TRBD1 (5 bases). V was shortened by 2 bases and J by 1 base, with 9 bases between the two germline ends. CDR1 is SGHRS, CDR2 YFSETQ, per germline. The CDR3 is 14 amino acids.

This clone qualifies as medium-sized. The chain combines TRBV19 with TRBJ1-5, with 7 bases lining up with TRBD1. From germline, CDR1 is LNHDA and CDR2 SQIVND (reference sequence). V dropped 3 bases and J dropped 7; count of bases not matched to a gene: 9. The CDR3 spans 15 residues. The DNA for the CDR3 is TGTGCCAGTAGTATTAACAGGGCAGGGGGACAGCCCCAGCATTTT. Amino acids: CASSINRAGGQPQHF.

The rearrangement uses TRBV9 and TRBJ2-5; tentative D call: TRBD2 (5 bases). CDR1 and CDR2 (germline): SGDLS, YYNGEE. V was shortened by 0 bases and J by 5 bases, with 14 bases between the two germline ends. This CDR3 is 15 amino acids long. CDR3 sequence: CASSVGTRRWETQYF. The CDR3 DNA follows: TGTGCCAGCAGCGTAGGAACACGGAGGTGGGAGACCCAGTACTTC.

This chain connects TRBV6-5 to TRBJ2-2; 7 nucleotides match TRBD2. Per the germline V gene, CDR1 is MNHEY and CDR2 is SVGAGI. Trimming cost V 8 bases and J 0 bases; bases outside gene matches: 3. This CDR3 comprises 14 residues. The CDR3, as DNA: TGTGCCAGCCGGGACTATGCGAACACCGGGGAGCTGTTTTTT. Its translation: CASRDYANTGELFF.

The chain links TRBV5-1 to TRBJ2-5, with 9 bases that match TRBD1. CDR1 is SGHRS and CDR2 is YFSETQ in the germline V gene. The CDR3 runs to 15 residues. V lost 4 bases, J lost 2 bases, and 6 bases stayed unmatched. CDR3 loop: CASSRNRGPQETQYF. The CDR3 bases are TGCGCCAGCAGCCGAAACAGGGGGCCTCAAGAGACCCAGTACTTC.

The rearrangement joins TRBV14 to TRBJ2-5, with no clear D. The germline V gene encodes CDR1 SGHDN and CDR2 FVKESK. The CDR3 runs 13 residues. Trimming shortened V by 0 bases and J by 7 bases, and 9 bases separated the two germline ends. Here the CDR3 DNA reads TGTGCCAGCAGCCAAGATCAAGACGGGACCCAGTACTTC. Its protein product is CASSQDQDGTQYF.

The CDR3 sequence: CASSQRGQGARYF. The CDR3 nucleotides are TGTGCCAGCAGCCAAAGGGGACAGGGGGCCCGGTACTTC. The chain couples TRBV25-1 to TRBJ2-7; 12 bases align to TRBD1. V lost 6 bases, J lost 12 bases, and 9 bases stayed unmatched. Germline-derived CDR1 and CDR2 are MGHDK and SYGVNS. This CDR3 comprises 13 residues.

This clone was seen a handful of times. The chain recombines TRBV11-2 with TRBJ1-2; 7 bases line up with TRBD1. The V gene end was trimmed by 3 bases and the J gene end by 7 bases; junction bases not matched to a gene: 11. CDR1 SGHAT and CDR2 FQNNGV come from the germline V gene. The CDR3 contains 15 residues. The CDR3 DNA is TGTGCCAGCAGCTTTGACAGGGTTGACTACTCTGGCTACACCTTC. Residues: CASSFDRVDYSGYTF.

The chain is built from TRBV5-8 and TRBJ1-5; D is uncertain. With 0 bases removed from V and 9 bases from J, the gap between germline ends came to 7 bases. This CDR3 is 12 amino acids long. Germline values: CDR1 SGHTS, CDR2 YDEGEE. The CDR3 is CASSLAGRPQHF. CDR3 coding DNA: TGTGCCAGCAGCTTGGCCGGCCGGCCCCAGCATTTT.

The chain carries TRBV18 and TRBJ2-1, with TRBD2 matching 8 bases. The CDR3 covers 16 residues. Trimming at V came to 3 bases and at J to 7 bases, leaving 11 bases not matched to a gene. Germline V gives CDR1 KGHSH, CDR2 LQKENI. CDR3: CASSPSATGGENEQFF. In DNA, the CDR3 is TGTGCCAGCTCACCGTCAGCGACGGGAGGGGAGAATGAGCAGTTCTTC.

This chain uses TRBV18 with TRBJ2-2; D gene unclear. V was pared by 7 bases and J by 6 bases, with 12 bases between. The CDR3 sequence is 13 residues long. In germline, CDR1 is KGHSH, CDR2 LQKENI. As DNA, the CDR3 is TGTGCCAGCTGTCCAACCTTGGCCGGGGAGCTGTTTTTT. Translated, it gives CASCPTLAGELFF. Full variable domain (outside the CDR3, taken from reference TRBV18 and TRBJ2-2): NAGVMQNPRHLVRRRGQEARLRCSPMKGHSHVYWYRQLPEEGLKFMVYLQKENIIDESGMPKERFSAEFPKEGPSILRIQQVVRGDSAAYFCASCPTLAGELFFGEGSRLTVL.

CDR3 coding DNA: TGTGCCAGCAGTCCCGGGACCTATGGCTACACCTTC. Its protein product is CASSPGTYGYTF. J is TRBJ1-2 and V is TRBV6-5; perhaps TRBD1 as D (5 bases). The ends were cut back, 5 bases at V and 4 bases at J, with 8 bases in the middle. The germline CDR1 and CDR2 sequences are MNHEY and SVGAGI. This CDR3 has 12 residues.

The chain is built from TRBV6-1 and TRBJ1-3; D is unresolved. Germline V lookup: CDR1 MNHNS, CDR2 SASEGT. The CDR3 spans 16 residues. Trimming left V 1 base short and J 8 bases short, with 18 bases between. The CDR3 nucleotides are TGTGCCAGCAGTGAAGGGGGAGGACTCTCTGGGGACACCATATATTTT. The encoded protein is CASSEGGGLSGDTIYF.

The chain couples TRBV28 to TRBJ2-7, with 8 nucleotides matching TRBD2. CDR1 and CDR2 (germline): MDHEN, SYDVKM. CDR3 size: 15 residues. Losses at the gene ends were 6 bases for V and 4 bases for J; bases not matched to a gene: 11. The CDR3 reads CASSPGGSGMYEQYF. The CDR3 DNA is TGTGCCAGCAGCCCCGGGGGTAGCGGGATGTACGAGCAGTACTTC.

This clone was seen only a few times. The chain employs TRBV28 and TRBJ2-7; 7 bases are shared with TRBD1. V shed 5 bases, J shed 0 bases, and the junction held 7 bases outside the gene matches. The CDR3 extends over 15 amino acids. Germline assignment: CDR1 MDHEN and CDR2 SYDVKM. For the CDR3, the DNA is TGTGCCAGCAGTGGTCCAGGGGGTAGCTCCTACGAGCAGTACTTC. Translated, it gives CASSGPGGSSYEQYF.

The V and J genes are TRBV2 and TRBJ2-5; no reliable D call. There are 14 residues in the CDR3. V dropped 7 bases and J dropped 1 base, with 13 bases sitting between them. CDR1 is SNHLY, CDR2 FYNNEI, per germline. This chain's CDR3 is CASTRRNLQETQYF. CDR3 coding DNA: TGTGCCAGCACTCGACGGAACCTCCAAGAGACCCAGTACTTC.

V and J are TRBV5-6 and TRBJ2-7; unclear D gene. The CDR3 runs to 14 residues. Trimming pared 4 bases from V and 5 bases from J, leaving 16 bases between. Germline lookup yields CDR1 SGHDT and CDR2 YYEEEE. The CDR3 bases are TGTGCCAGCAGCCGTTATGGGGTCGGGCACGAGCAGTACTTC. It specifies CASSRYGVGHEQYF.

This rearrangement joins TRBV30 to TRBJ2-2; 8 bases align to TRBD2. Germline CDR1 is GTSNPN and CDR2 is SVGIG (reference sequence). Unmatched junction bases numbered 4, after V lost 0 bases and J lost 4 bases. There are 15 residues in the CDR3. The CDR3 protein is CAWSVGLAGTGELFF. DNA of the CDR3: TGTGCCTGGAGTGTAGGCCTAGCGGGCACCGGGGAGCTGTTTTTT.

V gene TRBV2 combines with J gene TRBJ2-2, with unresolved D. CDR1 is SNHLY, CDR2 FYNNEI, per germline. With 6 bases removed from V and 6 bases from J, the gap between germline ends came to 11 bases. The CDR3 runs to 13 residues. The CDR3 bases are TGTGCCAGCAGGCTAGGGTCGGCCGGGGAGCTGTTTTTT. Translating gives CASRLGSAGELFF.

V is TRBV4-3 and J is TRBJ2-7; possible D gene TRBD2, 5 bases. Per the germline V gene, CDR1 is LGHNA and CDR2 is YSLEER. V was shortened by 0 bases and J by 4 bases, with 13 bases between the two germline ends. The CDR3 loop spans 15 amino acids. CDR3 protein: CASSQEYGLLYEQYF. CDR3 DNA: TGCGCCAGCAGCCAAGAGTACGGACTCCTTTACGAGCAGTACTTC.

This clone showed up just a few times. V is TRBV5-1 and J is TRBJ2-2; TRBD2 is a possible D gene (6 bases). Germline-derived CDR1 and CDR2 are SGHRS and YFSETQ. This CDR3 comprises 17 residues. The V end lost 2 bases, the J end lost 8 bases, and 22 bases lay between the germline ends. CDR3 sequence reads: CASSFGDGWRADGELFF. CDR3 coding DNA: TGCGCCAGCAGCTTCGGGGATGGGTGGAGGGCCGATGGGGAGCTGTTTTTT.